Below, 5 T cell receptor beta chains from the same sample are listed, as sequenced in a study of shared clonotypes between healthy human individuals. The repertoire was sequenced with immunoSEQ multiplex PCR; TCRdb's copy has only in-frame clones and lacks some. The sample has about 1.1 million clones; 70% to 85% are singletons. Sequences were obtained from memory CD4+ T cells from PBMCs. Subset defined: CD45RA-negative fraction. Receptors were obtained from a young man in good health. Some clones in this sample may be carry-over from other donors' samples.

The chain links TRBV27 to TRBJ1-2; D not certain. Trimming pared 0 bases from V and 8 bases from J, leaving 13 bases between. Germline V gene sequence: CDR1 MNHEY, CDR2 SMNVEV (reference sequence). The CDR3 length is 14 residues. CDR3 coding DNA: TGTGCCAGCAGTTTATCCTCCTCCTCCGGGGGCTACACCTTC. Translation gives CASSLSSSSGGYTF.

The sample holds one count of this clone. The same CDR3 arises from other DNA sequences in this sample as well. The CDR3 DNA reads TGCGCCAGCAGCTTGTCGGGGGTCAATGAGCAGTTCTTC. This gives the protein CASSLSGVNEQFF. The chain uses TRBV5-1 and TRBJ2-1, with TRBD2 as a possible D gene (6 bases). Germline V gene data show CDR1 as SGHRS and CDR2 as YFSETQ. The CDR3 has 13 amino acids. Trimming left V 1 base short and J 6 bases short, with 8 bases between.

This clone was seen only a few times. The chain is built from TRBV4-1 and TRBJ2-1, with 10 bases aligning to TRBD2. V lost 4 bases and J lost 3; bases outside the gene matches: 6. CDR1 and CDR2 (germline): MGHRA, YSYEKL. This CDR3 contains 16 residues. This CDR3 reads CASSRTLAGNYNEQFF. Written as DNA, the CDR3 is TGCGCCAGCAGCCGGACACTAGCGGGGAACTACAATGAGCAGTTCTTC.

Concerning this clone: Other DNA sequences in this sample translate to the same CDR3. This chain uses TRBV28 with TRBJ2-3; TRBD2 aligns across 7 bases. V was clipped by 11 bases and J by 1 base; unmatched bases: 6. Germline V gene lookup returns CDR1 MDHEN and CDR2 SYDVKM. This CDR3 contains 13 residues. This chain's CDR3 is CASQAGGTDTQYF. The CDR3, as DNA: TGTGCCTCCCAGGCGGGGGGCACAGATACGCAGTATTTT.

The chain combines TRBV27 with TRBJ2-6; 7 positions match TRBD2. Germline V gene data show CDR1 as MNHEY and CDR2 as SMNVEV (reference sequence). The CDR3 runs to 17 residues. V lost 6 bases to trimming and J lost 0 bases; unmatched junction nucleotides: 8. The CDR3: CASRLVGGSSGANVLTF. The CDR3 DNA sequence: TGTGCCAGCAGGCTGGTGGGGGGGAGCTCTGGGGCCAACGTCCTGACTTTC. The complete variable domain, with remaining parts taken from reference TRBV27 and TRBJ2-6, reads EAQVTQNPRYLITVTGKKLTVTCSQNMNHEYMSWYRQDPGLGLRQIYYSMNVEVTDKGDVPEGYKVSRKEKRNFPLILESPSPNQTSLYFCASRLVGGSSGANVLTFGAGSRLTVL.